This entry is about one T cell receptor (beta chain). The data derive from a study of blood T cell repertoires in COVID-19. Study-wide background: T cells, B-cell-depleted T cells, or PBMCs supplied cDNA or gDNA.

CDR1 is MNHEY, CDR2 SVGAGI, per germline. Trimming took off 3 bases at V and 10 bases at J, with 12 bases between the two ends. The CDR3 is 12 amino acids. In the authors' methods: Counts of nucleated cells, estimated from reference gene primer amplification, were obtained. Method: immunoSEQ multiplex PCR; TCRdb's copy keeps in-frame clones and lacks some. V and J calls and clone size are as listed in that table; D and trimming were resolved from the DNA. The sample carries roughly 300,000 clones, roughly 90% recorded once. The sample comprised PBMCs or T cells enriched from blood (not recorded which). The chain combines TRBV6-5 with TRBJ1-1, with TRBD1 as a possible D gene (5 bases). The clonotype originates from a woman in her twenties or thirties who had recovered from COVID-19. DNA for the CDR3: TGTGCCAGCAGTTATGACAGACTGAGAGCTTTCTTT. Residues: CASSYDRLRAFF.